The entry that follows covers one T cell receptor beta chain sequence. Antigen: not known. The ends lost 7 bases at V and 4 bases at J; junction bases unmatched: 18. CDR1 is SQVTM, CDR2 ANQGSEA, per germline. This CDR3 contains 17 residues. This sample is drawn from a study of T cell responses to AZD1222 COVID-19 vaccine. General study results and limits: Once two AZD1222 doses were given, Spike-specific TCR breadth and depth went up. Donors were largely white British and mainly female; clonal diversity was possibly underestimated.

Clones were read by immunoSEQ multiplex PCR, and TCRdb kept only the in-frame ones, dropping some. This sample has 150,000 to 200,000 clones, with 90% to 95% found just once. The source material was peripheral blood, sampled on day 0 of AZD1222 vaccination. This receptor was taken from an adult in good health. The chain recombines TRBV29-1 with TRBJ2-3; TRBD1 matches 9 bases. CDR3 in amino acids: CSARGSTGTGYPDTQYF. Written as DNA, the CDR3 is TGCAGCGCTAGAGGGTCCACCGGGACAGGGTATCCAGATACGCAGTATTTT.